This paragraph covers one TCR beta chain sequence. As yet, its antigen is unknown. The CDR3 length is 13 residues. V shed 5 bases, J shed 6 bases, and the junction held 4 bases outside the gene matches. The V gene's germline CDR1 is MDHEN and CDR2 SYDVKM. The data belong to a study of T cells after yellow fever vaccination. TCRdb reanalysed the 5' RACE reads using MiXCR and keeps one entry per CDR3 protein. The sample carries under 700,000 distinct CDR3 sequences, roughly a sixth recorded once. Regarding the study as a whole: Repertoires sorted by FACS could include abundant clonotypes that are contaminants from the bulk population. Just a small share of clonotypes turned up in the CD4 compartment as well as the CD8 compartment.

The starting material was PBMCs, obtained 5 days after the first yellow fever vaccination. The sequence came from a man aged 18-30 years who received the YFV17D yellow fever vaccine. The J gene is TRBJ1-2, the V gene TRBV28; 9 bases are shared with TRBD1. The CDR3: CASSPGQGHGYTF. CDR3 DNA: TGTGCCAGCAGTCCAGGACAGGGGCATGGCTACACCTTC.